A selection of T cell receptor beta chains follows, all from one sample in a study of beta chain features in type 1 diabetes. TCRdb's table, derived via immunoSEQ multiplex PCR, lists solely in-frame clones and lacks some. The sample contains under 450,000 clones, about 15% of which appear only once. The sample consisted of naive CD4+ T cells from blood. These receptors all stem from a woman in her late teens or twenties in good health. Each CDR3 is given with its conserved first and last residue. A clone size is listed for some rows: how often the clone was seen (once, few, many), or a class if it is expanded.

>few|TRBV9|TRBJ2-1
CASSTFFDEQFF
>-|TRBV6-1|TRBJ1-1
CASSEERGFEAFF
>few|TRBV7-9|TRBJ2-7
CASSFSGPSIPHF
>few|TRBV30|TRBJ2-7
CACGTGGRYEQYF
>few|TRBV29-1|TRBJ1-2
CSVESQGWGGYTF
>few|TRBV30|TRBJ2-1
CAWSYSTAYNEQFF
>few|TRBV7-2|TRBJ2-3
CASSRVPGGPPDTQYF
>-|TRBV15|TRBJ1-5
CATSIHRDQPQHF
>few|TRBV6-5|TRBJ2-7
CASSYAGTDPSYEQYF
>-|TRBV29-1|TRBJ2-1
CSVELTRGNEQFF
>-|TRBV4-3|TRBJ2-3
CASSQDLYTQYF
>-|TRBV7-9|TRBJ2-3
CASTSPREASTDTQYF
>few|TRBV30|TRBJ1-5
CAWSPEAGSYQPQHF
>few|TRBV6-5|TRBJ1-1
CASSYGTGFAEAFF
>-|TRBV29-1|TRBJ2-1
CSATLLGLAGGNEQFF
>-|TRBV30|TRBJ2-7
CAWRRAYEQYF
>-|TRBV28|TRBJ1-2
CASSLGTDGGYTF
>few|TRBV7-9|TRBJ2-7
CASSFISGRYEQYF
>-|TRBV12-5|TRBJ2-1
CASGPSGRANEQFF
>few|TRBV7-9|TRBJ2-7
CASSLEWGRADEQYF
>few|TRBV6-1|TRBJ2-2
CASSAYHTGELFF
>-|TRBV28|TRBJ2-1
CASTSRGRVNEQFF
>-|TRBV19|TRBJ2-7
CASSIPGLAVYEQYF
>-|TRBV2|TRBJ1-4
CASRKGQGGEKLFF
>few|TRBV29-1|TRBJ2-3
CSVPGLETDTQYF
>once|TRBV5-1|TRBJ2-5
CASSLVEQGVKTQYF
>-|TRBV27|TRBJ2-1
CASTSSDSSYNEQFF
>-|TRBV28|TRBJ2-7
CAAATSGTGTYEQYF
>-|TRBV6-5|TRBJ2-3
CASSRKGGSADTQYF
>-|TRBV28|TRBJ2-7
CASSPGQPDSYEQYF
>-|TRBV4-1|TRBJ2-6
CASSQDGRGSGANVLTF
>-|TRBV4-3|TRBJ2-1
CASSQGGPGPRGLAGYNEQFF
>-|TRBV28|TRBJ2-5
CASSLQVEETQYF
>few|TRBV25-1|TRBJ2-1
CASSDPFSEQFF
>once|TRBV5-4|TRBJ2-5
CASSYKAGQETQYF
>-|TRBV5-1|TRBJ2-5
CASSLAPRSSETQYF
>few|TRBV30|TRBJ2-1
CAWSLLAGANEQFF
>once|TRBV30|TRBJ2-1
CAWSSSSGRASNEQFF
>-|TRBV7-9|TRBJ2-7
CASSSDRNEQYF
>-|TRBV7-7|TRBJ2-5
CASSQGRVSETQYF